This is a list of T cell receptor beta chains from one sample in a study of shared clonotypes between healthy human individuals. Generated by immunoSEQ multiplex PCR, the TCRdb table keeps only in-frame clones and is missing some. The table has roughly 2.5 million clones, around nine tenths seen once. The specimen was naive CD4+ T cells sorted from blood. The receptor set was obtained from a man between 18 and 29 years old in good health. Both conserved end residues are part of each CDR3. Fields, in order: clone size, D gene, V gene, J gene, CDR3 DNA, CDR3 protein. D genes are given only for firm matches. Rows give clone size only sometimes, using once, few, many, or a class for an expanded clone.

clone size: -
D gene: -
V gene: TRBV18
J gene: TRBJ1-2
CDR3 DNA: TGTGCCAGCTCACCATTAAGTATGAGGGTCGGATTCTATGGCTACACCTTC
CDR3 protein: CASSPLSMRVGFYGYTF

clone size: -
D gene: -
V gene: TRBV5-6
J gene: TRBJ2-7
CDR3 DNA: TGTGCCAGCAGCTGGTCCTACGAGCAGTACTTC
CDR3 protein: CASSWSYEQYF

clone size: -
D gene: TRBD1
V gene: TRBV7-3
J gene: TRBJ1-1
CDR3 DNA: TGTGCCAGCAGTCAGACAGGGGGCCTGGGTACTGAAGCTTTCTTT
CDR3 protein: CASSQTGGLGTEAFF

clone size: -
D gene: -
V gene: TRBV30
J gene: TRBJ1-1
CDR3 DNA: TGTGCCTCCACTACCAGGGTTAACACTGAAGCTTTCTTT
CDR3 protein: CASTTRVNTEAFF

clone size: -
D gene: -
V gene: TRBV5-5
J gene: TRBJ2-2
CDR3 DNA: TGTGCCAGCAGCTTAAGAGTACCACCGAACACCGGGGAGCTGTTTTTT
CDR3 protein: CASSLRVPPNTGELFF

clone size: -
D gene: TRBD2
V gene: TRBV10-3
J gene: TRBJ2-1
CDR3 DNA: TGTGCCGTACTCGGGGGGGCGGGTTATGACAATGAGCAGTTCTTC
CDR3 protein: CAVLGGAGYDNEQFF

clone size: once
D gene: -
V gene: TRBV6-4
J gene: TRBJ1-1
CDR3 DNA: TGTGCCAGCAGCCCGACGGGGAACACTGAAGCTTTCTTT
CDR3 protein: CASSPTGNTEAFF

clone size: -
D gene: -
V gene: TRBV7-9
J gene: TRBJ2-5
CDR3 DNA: TGTGCCAGCAGCTTAGATACCGCAGGGATGGAGACCCAGTACTTC
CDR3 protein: CASSLDTAGMETQYF

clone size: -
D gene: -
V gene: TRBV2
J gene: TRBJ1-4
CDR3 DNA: TGTGCCAGCAGGCGTGGCTTGCTGGAAAAACTGTTTTTT
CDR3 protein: CASRRGLLEKLFF

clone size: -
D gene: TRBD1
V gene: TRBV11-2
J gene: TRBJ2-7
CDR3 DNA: TGTGCCAGCAGCCAAGCAGGCGGACAGGGAAGGGAGCAGTACTTC
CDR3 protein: CASSQAGGQGREQYF

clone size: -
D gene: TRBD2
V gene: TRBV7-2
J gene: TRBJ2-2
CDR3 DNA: TGTGCCAGCAGCGCAAGCGGGGATACCTACACCGGGGAGCTGTTTTTT
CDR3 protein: CASSASGDTYTGELFF

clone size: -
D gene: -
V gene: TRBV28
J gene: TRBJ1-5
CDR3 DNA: TGTGCCAGCAGTATCAATAGCAATCAGCCCCAGCATTTT
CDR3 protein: CASSINSNQPQHF

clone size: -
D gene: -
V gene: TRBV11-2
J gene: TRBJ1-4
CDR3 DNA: TGTGCCAGCAGCAACGGGGGACGCATAGGTATTGAAAAACTGTTTTTT
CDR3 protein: CASSNGGRIGIEKLFF

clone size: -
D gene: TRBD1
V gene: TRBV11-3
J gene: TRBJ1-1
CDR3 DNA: TGTGCCAGCAGCCGGGACAGCAACACTGAAGCTTTCTTT
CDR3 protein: CASSRDSNTEAFF

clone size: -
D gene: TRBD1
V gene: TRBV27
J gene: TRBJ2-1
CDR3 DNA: TGTGCCAGCAGTCCATCGGGACAGGGGGCAAGAAATGAGCAGTTCTTC
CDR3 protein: CASSPSGQGARNEQFF

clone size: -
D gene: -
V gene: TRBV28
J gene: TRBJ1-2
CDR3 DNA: TGTGCCAGCAGTTCCCCCGGGACCGAGAACTATGGCTACACCTTC
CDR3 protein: CASSSPGTENYGYTF

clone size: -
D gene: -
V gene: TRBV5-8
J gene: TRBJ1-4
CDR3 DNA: TGTGCCACCAGGGTTCTCGCAACTAATGAAAAACTGTTTTTT
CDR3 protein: CATRVLATNEKLFF

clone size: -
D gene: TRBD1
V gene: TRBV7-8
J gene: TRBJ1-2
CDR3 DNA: TGTGCCAGCAGCTCAACTACAGGGGACTATGGCTACACCTTC
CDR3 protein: CASSSTTGDYGYTF

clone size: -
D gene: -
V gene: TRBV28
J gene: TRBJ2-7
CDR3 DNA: TGTGCCAGCAGCCGGGTTTCCTACGAGCAGTACTTC
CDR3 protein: CASSRVSYEQYF

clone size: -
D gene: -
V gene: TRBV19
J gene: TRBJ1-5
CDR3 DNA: TGTGCCAGTAGTATAGTTCCGACGGGAGCCCAGCATTTT
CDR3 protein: CASSIVPTGAQHF

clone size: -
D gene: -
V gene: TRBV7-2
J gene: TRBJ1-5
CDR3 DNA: TGTGCCAGCAGCCCTGGGACTCGGAATCAGCCCCAGCATTTT
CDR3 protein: CASSPGTRNQPQHF

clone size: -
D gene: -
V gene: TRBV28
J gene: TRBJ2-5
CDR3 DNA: TGTGCCAGCAGGTCGGGACCTGGGGTAGAGACCCAGTACTTC
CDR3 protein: CASRSGPGVETQYF

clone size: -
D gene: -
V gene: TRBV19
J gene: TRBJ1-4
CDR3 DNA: TGTGCCAGTAGTCCACGGACACCTCGGGGTGAAAAACTGTTTTTT
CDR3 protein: CASSPRTPRGEKLFF

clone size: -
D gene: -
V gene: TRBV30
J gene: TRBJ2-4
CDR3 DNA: TGTGCCTGGAACCAGGGTTCCAAAAACATTCAGTACTTC
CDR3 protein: CAWNQGSKNIQYF

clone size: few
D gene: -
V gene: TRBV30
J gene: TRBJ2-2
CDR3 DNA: TGTGCCTGGAGTGTACGTGACACCGGGGAGCTGTTTTTT
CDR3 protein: CAWSVRDTGELFF

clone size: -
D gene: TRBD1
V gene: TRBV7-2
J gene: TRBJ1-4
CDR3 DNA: TGTGCCAGCCAGGGGACAGGGGAAACTAATGAAAAACTGTTTTTT
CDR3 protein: CASQGTGETNEKLFF

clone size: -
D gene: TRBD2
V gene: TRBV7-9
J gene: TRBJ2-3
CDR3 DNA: TGTGCCAGCAGCTTAGGAATAGCGGGGGTCCGGGGACGAGATACGCAGTATTTT
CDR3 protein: CASSLGIAGVRGRDTQYF

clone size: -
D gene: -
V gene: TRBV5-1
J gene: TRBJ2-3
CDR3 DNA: TGCGCCAGCAGCTTTTCGGGCACAGATACGCAGTATTTT
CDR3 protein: CASSFSGTDTQYF

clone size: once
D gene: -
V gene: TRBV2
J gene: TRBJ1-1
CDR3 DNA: TGTGCCAGCAGTCCCTATACAGGTAACACTGAAGCTTTCTTT
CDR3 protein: CASSPYTGNTEAFF

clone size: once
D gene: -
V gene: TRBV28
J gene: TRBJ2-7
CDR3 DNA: TGTGCCAGCAGTACCGGGACCTACGAGCAGTACTTC
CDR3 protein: CASSTGTYEQYF

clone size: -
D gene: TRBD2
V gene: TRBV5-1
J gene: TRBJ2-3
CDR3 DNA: TGCGCCAGCAGCTTGATTACTAGCGGGAAAGGGGATACGCAGTATTTT
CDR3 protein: CASSLITSGKGDTQYF

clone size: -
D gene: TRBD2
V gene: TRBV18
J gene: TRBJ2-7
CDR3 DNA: TGTGCCAGCTCACAGGGGACTAGCGGGAGGGGGATCTACGAGCAGTACTTC
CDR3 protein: CASSQGTSGRGIYEQYF

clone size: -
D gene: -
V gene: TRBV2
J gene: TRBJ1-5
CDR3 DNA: TGTGCCAGCAGTGAGTGGGGTTATCAGCCCCAGCATTTT
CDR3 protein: CASSEWGYQPQHF

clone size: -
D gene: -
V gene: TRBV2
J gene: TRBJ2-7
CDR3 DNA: TGTGCCAGCAGTCCGGGACTGTGGGAGCAGTACTTC
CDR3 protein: CASSPGLWEQYF

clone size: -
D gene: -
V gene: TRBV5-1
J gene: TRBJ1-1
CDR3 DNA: TGCGCCAGCAGCTTGCTCCCAAAGTCTCTCACTGAAGCTTTCTTT
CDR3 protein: CASSLLPKSLTEAFF

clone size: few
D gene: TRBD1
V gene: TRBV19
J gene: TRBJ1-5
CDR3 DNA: TGTGCCAGTAGTCACCAGACAGGGGGTAATCAGCCCCAGCATTTT
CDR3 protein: CASSHQTGGNQPQHF

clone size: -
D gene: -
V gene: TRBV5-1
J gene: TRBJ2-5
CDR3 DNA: TGCGCCAGCAGCTTGCCCATCAGGGAGACCCAGTACTTC
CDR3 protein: CASSLPIRETQYF

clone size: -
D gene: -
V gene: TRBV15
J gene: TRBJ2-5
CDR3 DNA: TGTGCCACCAGCAGAGATAGAGGGCTAGCGAAGACCCAGTACTTC
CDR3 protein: CATSRDRGLAKTQYF

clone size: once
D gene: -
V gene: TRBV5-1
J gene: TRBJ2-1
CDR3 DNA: TGCGCCAGCAGCTTGGACTCACTCTCCTACAATGAGCAGTTCTTC
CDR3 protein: CASSLDSLSYNEQFF

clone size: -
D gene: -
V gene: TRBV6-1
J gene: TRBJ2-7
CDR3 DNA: TGTGCCAGCAGTGGCTGGCCCACCTCCTACGAGCAGTACTTC
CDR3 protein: CASSGWPTSYEQYF

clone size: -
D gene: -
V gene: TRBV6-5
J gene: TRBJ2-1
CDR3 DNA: TGTGCCAGCAGTTACTTGGCCCCTGCAGATTACAATGAGCAGTTCTTC
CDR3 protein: CASSYLAPADYNEQFF

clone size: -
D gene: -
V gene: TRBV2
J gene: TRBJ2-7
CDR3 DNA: TGTGCCACCAAGTCCGACAGGTTTTCCTACGAGCAGTACTTC
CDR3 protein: CATKSDRFSYEQYF

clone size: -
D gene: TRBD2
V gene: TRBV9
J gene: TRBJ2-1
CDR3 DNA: TGTGCCAGCAGCGTATGGGATCGCGGGAGTACCTACAATGAGCAGTTCTTC
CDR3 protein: CASSVWDRGSTYNEQFF

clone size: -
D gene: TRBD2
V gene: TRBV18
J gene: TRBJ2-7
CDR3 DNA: TGTGCCAGCTCACCCCGGACTAGCGGGCCTACCTACGAGCAGTACTTC
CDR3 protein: CASSPRTSGPTYEQYF

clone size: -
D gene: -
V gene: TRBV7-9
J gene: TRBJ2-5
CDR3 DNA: TGTGCCAGCAGCCCGTACATGGGAGAGACCCAGTACTTC
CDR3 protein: CASSPYMGETQYF

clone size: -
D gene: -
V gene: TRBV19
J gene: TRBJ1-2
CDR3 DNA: TGTGCCAGTAGTCCGCCAGGAGGAGGCTACACCTTC
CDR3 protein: CASSPPGGGYTF

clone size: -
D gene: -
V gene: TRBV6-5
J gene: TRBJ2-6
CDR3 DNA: TGTGCCAGCAGTTCCCGGTGGGGATCTGGGGCCAACGTCCTGACTTTC
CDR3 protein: CASSSRWGSGANVLTF